These 15 T cell receptor beta chains share one sample of origin, sequenced in a study of T-cell reconstitution after alpha-beta-depleted transplantation in children. Unique molecular identifiers tagged the TCRbeta library. TCRdb redid the calling of the PCR reads with MiXCR, one entry per CDR3 protein. The sample holds roughly 120,000 distinct CDR3 sequences, around 10% seen once. Sequenced material: PBMCs from the stem cell graft donor, taken from the stem cell graft. These receptors were obtained from a human donor who donated a stem cell graft to a child with acute lymphoblastic leukemia.

This clonotype was recorded at least ten times. The chain carries TRBV28 and TRBJ2-1, with D possibly being TRBD1 (6 bases). CDR1 is MDHEN, CDR2 SYDVKM, per germline. Deletions cut 4 bases from V and 9 bases from J, with 19 bases between. The CDR3 covers 15 residues. The CDR3 here is CASSSSRGIRSEQFF. The CDR3 DNA reads TGTGCCAGCAGTTCCTCCAGGGGCATTCGGAGTGAGCAGTTCTTC.

This clonotype was found many times. J is TRBJ2-3 and V is TRBV9; 7 bases agree with TRBD1. The CDR3 contains 12 residues. After removal of 4 bases from V and 6 bases from J, the junction contained 2 bases not matched to a gene. CDR1 is SGDLS, CDR2 YYNGEE, per germline. The CDR3 nucleotides read TGTGCCAGCAGCACCAGGGGGGATACGCAGTATTTT. It encodes CASSTRGDTQYF.

This clonotype has a count of ten or more. The J gene is TRBJ2-1, the V gene TRBV30; 12 positions match TRBD1. The trim removed 5 bases at V and 8 bases at J, leaving 13 bases unmatched. This CDR3 contains 16 residues. Germline V gene lookup returns CDR1 GTSNPN and CDR2 SVGIG (reference sequence). The CDR3 DNA reads as TGTGCCTGGGCAGGAGGGTTGGGACAGGGGGCTCATGAGCAGTTCTTC. It encodes CAWAGGLGQGAHEQFF.

At least ten counts were recorded for this clonotype. The rearrangement joins TRBV20-1 to TRBJ1-1; D may be TRBD1 (5 bases). This CDR3 spans 13 amino acids. V was shortened by 3 bases and J by 11 bases, with 19 bases between the two germline ends. Germline lookup yields CDR1 DFQATT and CDR2 SNEGSKA (reference sequence). This CDR3 reads CSARGTGNRGAFF. CDR3 sequence (DNA): TGCAGTGCTAGGGGGACGGGGAACAGAGGTGCTTTCTTT.

This clonotype was seen repeatedly, ten times or more. V is TRBV20-1 and J is TRBJ2-7; TRBD1 might be the D (5 bases). In germline, CDR1 is DFQATT, CDR2 SNEGSKA (reference sequence). The CDR3 has 14 residues. V shed 1 base and J shed 2 bases, with 12 bases lying between them. Written as DNA, the CDR3 is TGCAGTGCTAGAGTGGCAGGGAATACCTACGAGCAGTACTTC. Amino acids: CSARVAGNTYEQYF.

This clonotype came up many times. The chain carries TRBV5-1 and TRBJ2-1, with TRBD1 identical over 11 bases. There are 14 residues in the CDR3. CDR1 and CDR2 (germline): SGHRS, YFSETQ. The V segment lost 4 bases and the J segment 5 bases; nucleotides outside the gene matches: 2. DNA for the CDR3: TGCGCCAGCAGCCGGGACAGGGGGGACAATGAGCAGTTCTTC. Its protein product is CASSRDRGDNEQFF.

This clonotype was detected many times. The chain links TRBV9 to TRBJ2-7, with D unclear. This CDR3 is 14 amino acids long. Trimming shortened V by 5 bases and J by 0 bases, and 12 bases separated the two germline ends. In germline, CDR1 is SGDLS, CDR2 YYNGEE. CDR3 loop: CASSEAQSSYEQYF. The CDR3 coding sequence is TGTGCCAGCAGTGAGGCTCAGAGCTCCTACGAGCAGTACTTC.

This clonotype was seen many times. This rearrangement joins TRBV20-1 to TRBJ2-6; 12 nucleotides match TRBD1. Germline CDR1 and CDR2: DFQATT and SNEGSKA (reference sequence). Unmatched junction bases numbered 2, after V lost 3 bases and J lost 2 bases. This CDR3 has 16 amino acids. DNA for the CDR3: TGCAGTGCTAGGGGACAGGGGGCCCCTGGGGCCAACGTCCTGACTTTC. This sequence encodes CSARGQGAPGANVLTF.

This clonotype was recorded at least ten times. The CDR3 is CASSPRRTNYGYTF. CDR3 nucleotides: TGTGCCAGCAGTCCTCGGAGGACTAACTATGGCTACACCTTC. The genes are TRBV9 and TRBJ1-2; no clear D gene. V was cut by 5 bases and J by 0 bases, with 11 bases left in between. Germline-derived CDR1 and CDR2 are SGDLS and YYNGEE. There are 14 residues in the CDR3.

This clonotype was recorded at least ten times. The rearrangement links TRBV5-1 to TRBJ2-1; TRBD1 might be the D (6 bases). This CDR3 has 15 amino acids. The V gene's germline CDR1 is SGHRS and CDR2 YFSETQ. V was trimmed by 0 bases and J by 2 bases, leaving 9 bases between them. The chain's CDR3 is CASSLGQGPYNEQFF. In DNA form, the CDR3 reads TGCGCCAGCAGCTTGGGCCAGGGGCCCTACAATGAGCAGTTCTTC.

The table lists this clonotype with many counts. V is TRBV6-5 and J is TRBJ2-7; 7 positions match TRBD2. The length of the CDR3 is 12 residues. Germline V gene sequence: CDR1 MNHEY, CDR2 SVGAGI. J lost 6 bases, V lost 1 base, and 0 bases had no gene match. The CDR3 region has the DNA TGTGCCAGCAGTTACTGGGGGGGCGAGCAGTACTTC. Translation: CASSYWGGEQYF.

CDR3 coding DNA: TGCAGTGCTTTAATGGGGACTAGCGGGAGGGGGTACAATGAGCAGTTCTTC. Its translation is CSALMGTSGRGYNEQFF. The V and J genes are TRBV20-1 and TRBJ2-1; TRBD2 aligns across 16 bases. CDR1 DFQATT and CDR2 SNEGSKA come from the germline V gene (reference sequence). The V and J ends lost 5 bases and 4 bases, in that order; junction bases with no gene match: 8. This CDR3 is built from 17 residues.

This clonotype was picked up many times. The chain is built from TRBV15 and TRBJ2-7; 7 bases are shared with TRBD1. The junction had 13 bases not matched to a gene; V was cut back by 1 base and J by 1 base. The germline CDR1 and CDR2 sequences are LNHNV and YYDKDF (reference sequence). The CDR3 contains 18 residues. CDR3 protein: CATSRVMGRGLRSYEQYF. In DNA, the CDR3 is TGTGCCACCAGCAGAGTAATGGGAAGGGGGCTAAGGTCCTACGAGCAGTACTTC.

The J gene is TRBJ2-7, the V gene TRBV6-1; 7 bases fit TRBD2. The CDR3 totals 18 residues. V was pared by 0 bases and J by 0 bases, with 11 bases of the junction left unmatched. Germline CDR1 reads MNHNS; CDR2 reads SASEGT. The CDR3 protein is CASSEAPPLADLSYEQYF. In nucleotides, the CDR3 is TGTGCCAGCAGTGAAGCGCCTCCGCTAGCGGACCTCTCCTACGAGCAGTACTTC.

This clonotype was seen a few times. V is TRBV30 and J is TRBJ2-7; no definite D call. The CDR3 is made up of 16 amino acids. Germline V gene data show CDR1 as GTSNPN and CDR2 as SVGIG (reference sequence). Trimming stripped 4 bases from V and 4 bases from J, with 23 bases between. The CDR3 loop is CAWTSSNLPILYEQYF. The CDR3 bases are TGTGCCTGGACCTCTTCGAATCTTCCCATATTGTACGAGCAGTACTTC.